Listed below are T cell receptor beta chains from one sample, sequenced in a study of T cells in localized non-small cell lung cancer. Using immunoSEQ multiplex PCR, the repertoire was profiled, and TCRdb retains in-frame clones only, with some absent. Among some 71,000 clones listed, about 83% were seen once. Material: peripheral blood, obtained before any cancer treatment. The receptor set was obtained from a female donor older than 55 with stage I lung adenocarcinoma. Each CDR3 is given with its conserved first and last residue. Fields, in order: V gene, J gene, clone size, D gene, CDR3 protein, CDR3 DNA. The D gene is left open where the match is weak. A clone size is listed for some rows: how often the clone was seen (once, few, many), or a class if it is expanded.

V gene: TRBV2
J gene: TRBJ2-2
clone size: NA
D gene: NA
CDR3 protein: CARGPNTGELFF
CDR3 DNA: TGTGCCAGGGGACCCAACACCGGGGAGCTGTTTTTT

V gene: TRBV5-1
J gene: TRBJ2-7
clone size: NA
D gene: TRBD2
CDR3 protein: CASSFSGASSYEQYF
CDR3 DNA: TGCGCCAGCAGCTTTAGCGGGGCCAGCTCCTACGAGCAGTACTTC

V gene: TRBV6-1
J gene: TRBJ2-7
clone size: NA
D gene: NA
CDR3 protein: CASSENTVGEQYF
CDR3 DNA: TGTGCCAGCAGTGAGAACACCGTGGGCGAGCAGTACTTC

V gene: TRBV19
J gene: TRBJ1-5
clone size: once
D gene: TRBD1
CDR3 protein: CASSTQTGWDQPQHF
CDR3 DNA: TGTGCCAGTAGTACCCAGACAGGGTGGGATCAGCCCCAGCATTTT

V gene: TRBV9
J gene: TRBJ1-6
clone size: NA
D gene: NA
CDR3 protein: CASSARGVGSPLHF
CDR3 DNA: TGTGCCAGCAGCGCCCGCGGGGTCGGTTCACCCCTCCACTTT

V gene: TRBV7-6
J gene: TRBJ2-3
clone size: once
D gene: NA
CDR3 protein: CASSPSGGATDTQYF
CDR3 DNA: TGTGCCAGCAGCCCGAGCGGCGGGGCCACAGATACGCAGTATTTT

V gene: TRBV11-2
J gene: TRBJ2-7
clone size: once
D gene: TRBD1
CDR3 protein: CASSLTRQGLYEQYF
CDR3 DNA: TGTGCCAGCAGCCTTACCCGACAGGGTCTCTACGAGCAGTACTTC

V gene: TRBV7-9
J gene: TRBJ1-2
clone size: few
D gene: NA
CDR3 protein: CASSPETPNYGYTF
CDR3 DNA: TGTGCCAGCAGCCCGGAGACACCAAACTATGGCTACACCTTC

V gene: TRBV30
J gene: TRBJ1-5
clone size: NA
D gene: NA
CDR3 protein: CAWSKTDNSNQPQHF
CDR3 DNA: TGTGCCTGGAGTAAAACAGACAATAGCAATCAGCCCCAGCATTTT

V gene: TRBV6-6
J gene: TRBJ1-5
clone size: NA
D gene: NA
CDR3 protein: CASSLGSNQPQHF
CDR3 DNA: TGTGCCAGCAGTTTAGGGAGCAATCAGCCCCAGCATTTT

V gene: TRBV7-2
J gene: TRBJ2-3
clone size: NA
D gene: NA
CDR3 protein: CASSLGRRTDTQYF
CDR3 DNA: TGTGCCAGCAGCTTAGGCAGGCGCACAGATACGCAGTATTTT